This T cell receptor (beta chain) derives from a study of CD8+CD57+ T cells in acquired aplastic anemia. About the research overall: Sorted CD4+ and CD8+ cells yielded 3.2 ug of DNA on average.

Study conclusions and caveats: About 27 shared CD8+ CDR3s appeared highly expressed within patients' immunodominant clones.

Profiling of TCR beta VDJ combinations and CDR3 sequences used genomic DNA as template. TCRdb called the reads again in MiXCR, with one record for every CDR3 protein. The profile shows fewer than 300,000 distinct CDR3 sequences, 82% of them singletons. Comments on this clonotype: Its matching antigen is unknown. Lacking the conserved final phenylalanine or tryptophan, this CDR3 likely reflects a read error. Because the CDR3's place on the DNA is in doubt, the DNA is left out and the CDR3 is given as listed by TCRdb.

Germline CDR1 and CDR2: SEHNR and FQNEAQ (reference sequence). 12 amino acids form the CDR3, both terminal residues included. Those patients picked for sequencing had displayed CD8+CD57+ cell expansion on flow cytometry. No patient had been given any therapy when blood was sampled. The sequence derives from a human donor with aplastic anemia. This chain uses TRBV7-9 with TRBJ2-5; the tabulated D call, TRBD1, remains unverified against the DNA. The sample taken for sequencing was sorted CD4+, CD8+, or CD8+CD57+ T cells (not recorded which) from PBMCs. This CDR3 reads CAGRGDRSREYY.